This T cell receptor beta chain was sequenced in a study of CD8 T cells in Susac syndrome. This clonotype was observed once. What it binds is unknown. Study results and caveats: It was acknowledged by the study that relatively few individuals were included in its TCR sequencing and HLA analysis.

Reverse transcription of 0.5 to 1 ug RNA was performed with random hexamers. From the immunoSEQ multiplex PCR reads, TCRdb called clonotypes with MiXCR, one entry per CDR3 protein. This table holds approximately 210,000 distinct CDR3 sequences, about 94% found once. Germline-derived CDR1 and CDR2 are SEHNR and FQNEAQ (reference sequence). Deletions cut 5 bases from V and 0 bases from J, with 14 bases between. CDR3 length: 15 amino acids. The sequence came from a human donor with Susac syndrome. V and J are TRBV7-9 and TRBJ2-7; possible D gene TRBD1, 6 bases. Sequenced material: CD4+ T cells from PBMCs. Here the CDR3 reads CASSPGQWSSYEQYF. CDR3 coding DNA: TGTGCCAGCAGCCCAGGACAGTGGTCCTCCTACGAGCAGTACTTC.